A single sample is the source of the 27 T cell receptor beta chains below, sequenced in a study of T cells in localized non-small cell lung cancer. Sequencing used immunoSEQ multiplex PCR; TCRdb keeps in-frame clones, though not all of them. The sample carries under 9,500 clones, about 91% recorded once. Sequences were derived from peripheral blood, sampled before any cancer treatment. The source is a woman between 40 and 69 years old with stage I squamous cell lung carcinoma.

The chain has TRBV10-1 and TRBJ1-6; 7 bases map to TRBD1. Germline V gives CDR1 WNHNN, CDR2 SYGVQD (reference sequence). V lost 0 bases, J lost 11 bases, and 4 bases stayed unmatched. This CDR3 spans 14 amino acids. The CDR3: CASSESGTVPPLHF. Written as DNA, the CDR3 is TGCGCCAGCAGTGAGTCCGGGACAGTGCCACCCCTCCACTTT.

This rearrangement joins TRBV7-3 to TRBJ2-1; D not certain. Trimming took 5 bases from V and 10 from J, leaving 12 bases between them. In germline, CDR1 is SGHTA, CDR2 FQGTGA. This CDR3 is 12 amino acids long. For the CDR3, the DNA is TGTGCCAGCAGCCCGGATTCCCAGGAGCAGTTCTTC. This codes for CASSPDSQEQFF.

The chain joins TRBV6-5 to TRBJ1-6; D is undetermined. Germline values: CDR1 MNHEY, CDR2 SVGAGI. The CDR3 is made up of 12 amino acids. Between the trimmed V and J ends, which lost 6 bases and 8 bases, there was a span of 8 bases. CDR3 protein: CASSLLDSPLHF. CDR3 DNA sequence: TGTGCCAGCAGCCTACTGGATTCACCCCTCCACTTT.

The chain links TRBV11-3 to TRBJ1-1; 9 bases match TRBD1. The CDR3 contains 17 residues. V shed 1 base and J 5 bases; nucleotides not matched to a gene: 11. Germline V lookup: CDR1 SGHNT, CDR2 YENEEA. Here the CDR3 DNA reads TGTGCCAGCAGCTTAGTTGGGACAGGGTATGAGGGGACTGAAGCTTTCTTT. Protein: CASSLVGTGYEGTEAFF.

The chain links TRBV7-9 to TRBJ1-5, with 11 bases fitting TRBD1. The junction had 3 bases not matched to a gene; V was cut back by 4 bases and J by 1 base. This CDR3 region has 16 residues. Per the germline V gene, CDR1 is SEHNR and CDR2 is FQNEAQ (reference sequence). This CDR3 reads CASSYRDRGSNQPQHF. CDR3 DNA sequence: TGTGCCAGCAGCTACCGGGACAGGGGGAGCAATCAGCCCCAGCATTTT.

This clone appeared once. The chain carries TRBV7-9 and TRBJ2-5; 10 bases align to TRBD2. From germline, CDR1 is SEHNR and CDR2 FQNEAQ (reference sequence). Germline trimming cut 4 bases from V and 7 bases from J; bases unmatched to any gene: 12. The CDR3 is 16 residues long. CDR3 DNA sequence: TGTGCCAGCAGCTCCTATGAGCGGGGGGGGCCAGGGACCCAGTACTTC. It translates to CASSSYERGGPGTQYF.

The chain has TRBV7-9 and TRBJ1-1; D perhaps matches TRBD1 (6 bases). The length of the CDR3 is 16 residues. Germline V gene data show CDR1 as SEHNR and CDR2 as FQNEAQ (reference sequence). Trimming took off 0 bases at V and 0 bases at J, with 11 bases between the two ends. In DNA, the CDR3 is TGTGCCAGCAGCTTAGCGGGGGGGCCCATGAACACTGAAGCTTTCTTT. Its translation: CASSLAGGPMNTEAFF.

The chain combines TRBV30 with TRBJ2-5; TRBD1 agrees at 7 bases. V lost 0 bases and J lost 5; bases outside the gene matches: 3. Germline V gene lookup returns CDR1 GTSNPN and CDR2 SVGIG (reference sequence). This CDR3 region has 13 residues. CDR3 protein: CAWSVHRGETQYF. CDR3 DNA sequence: TGTGCCTGGAGTGTACACAGGGGTGAGACCCAGTACTTC.

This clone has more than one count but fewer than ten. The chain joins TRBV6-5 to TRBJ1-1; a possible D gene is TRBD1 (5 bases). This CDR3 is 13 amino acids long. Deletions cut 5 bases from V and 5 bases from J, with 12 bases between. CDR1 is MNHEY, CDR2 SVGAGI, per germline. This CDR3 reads CASSESSGTEAFF. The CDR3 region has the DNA TGTGCCAGCAGTGAAAGCTCAGGGACTGAAGCTTTCTTT.

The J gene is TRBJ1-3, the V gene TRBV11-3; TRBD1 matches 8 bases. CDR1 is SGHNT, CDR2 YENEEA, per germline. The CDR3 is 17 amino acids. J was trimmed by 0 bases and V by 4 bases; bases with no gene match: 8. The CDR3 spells CASSSGQGYFSGNTIYF. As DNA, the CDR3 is TGTGCCAGCAGCTCCGGACAGGGTTACTTCTCTGGAAACACCATATATTTT.

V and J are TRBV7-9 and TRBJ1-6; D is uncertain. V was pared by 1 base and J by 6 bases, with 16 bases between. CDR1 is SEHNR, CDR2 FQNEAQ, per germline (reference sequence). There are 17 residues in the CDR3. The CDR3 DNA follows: TGTGCCAGCAGCTTAGTTCCAGTGGTCAGACCTAATTCACCCCTCCACTTT. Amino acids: CASSLVPVVRPNSPLHF.

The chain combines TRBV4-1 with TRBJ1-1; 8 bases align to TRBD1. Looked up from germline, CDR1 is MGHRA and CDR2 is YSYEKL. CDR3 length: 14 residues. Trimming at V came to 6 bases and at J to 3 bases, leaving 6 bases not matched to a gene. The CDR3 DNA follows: TGCGCCAGCAGTTTCCTGACAGGGGACACTGAAGCTTTCTTT. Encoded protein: CASSFLTGDTEAFF.

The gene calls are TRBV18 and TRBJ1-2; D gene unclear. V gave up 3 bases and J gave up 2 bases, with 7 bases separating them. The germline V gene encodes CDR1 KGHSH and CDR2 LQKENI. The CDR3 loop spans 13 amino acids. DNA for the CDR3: TGTGCCAGCTCACCGGACGGGAACTATGGCTACACCTTC. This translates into CASSPDGNYGYTF.

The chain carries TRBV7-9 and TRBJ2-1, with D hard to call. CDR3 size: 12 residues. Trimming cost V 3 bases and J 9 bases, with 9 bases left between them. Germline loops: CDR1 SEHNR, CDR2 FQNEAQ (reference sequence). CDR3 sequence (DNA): TGTGCCAGCAGCTTGGAGTCCGGTGAGCAGTTCTTC. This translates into CASSLESGEQFF.

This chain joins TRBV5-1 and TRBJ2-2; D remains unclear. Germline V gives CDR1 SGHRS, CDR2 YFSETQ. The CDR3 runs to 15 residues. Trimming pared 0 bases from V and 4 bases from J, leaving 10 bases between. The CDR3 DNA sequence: TGCGCCAGCAGCTTGGGGGCGAGTCCCACCGGGGAGCTGTTTTTT. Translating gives CASSLGASPTGELFF.

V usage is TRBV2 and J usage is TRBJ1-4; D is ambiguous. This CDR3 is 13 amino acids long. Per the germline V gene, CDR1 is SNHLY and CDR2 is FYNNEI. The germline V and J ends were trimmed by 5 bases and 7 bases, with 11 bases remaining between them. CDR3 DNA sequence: TGTGCCAGCAGTCCTGTTGGAAGTGAAAAACTGTTTTTT. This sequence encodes CASSPVGSEKLFF.

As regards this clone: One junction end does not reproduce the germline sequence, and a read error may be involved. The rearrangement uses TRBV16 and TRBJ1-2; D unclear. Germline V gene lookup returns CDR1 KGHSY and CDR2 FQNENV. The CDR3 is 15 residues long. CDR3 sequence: CASSAHGVVRKTYGF. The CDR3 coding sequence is TGTGCCAGCAGCGCGCACGGGGTCGTTAGAAAGACCTATGGCTTC.

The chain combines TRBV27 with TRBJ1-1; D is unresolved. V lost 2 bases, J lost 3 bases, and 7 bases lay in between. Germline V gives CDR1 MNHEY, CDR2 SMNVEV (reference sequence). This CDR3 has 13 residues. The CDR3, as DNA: TGTGCCAGCAGTTTACGGGAGGACACTGAAGCTTTCTTT. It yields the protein CASSLREDTEAFF.

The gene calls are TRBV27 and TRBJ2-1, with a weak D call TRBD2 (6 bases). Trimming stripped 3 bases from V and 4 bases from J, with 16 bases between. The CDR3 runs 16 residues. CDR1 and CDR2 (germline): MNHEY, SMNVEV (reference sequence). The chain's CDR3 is CASSLLGEEGYNEQFF. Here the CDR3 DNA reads TGTGCCAGCAGTTTGCTGGGTGAGGAGGGGTACAATGAGCAGTTCTTC.

As DNA, the CDR3 is TGTGCCAGCAGGGACACAGGGGCAGATACGCAGTATTTT. Translating gives CASRDTGADTQYF. The V and J genes are TRBV6-4 and TRBJ2-3; TRBD1 matches 7 bases. V shed 6 bases, J shed 4 bases, and the junction held 4 bases outside the gene matches. The CDR3 has 13 residues. In germline, CDR1 is MRHNA, CDR2 SNTAGT.

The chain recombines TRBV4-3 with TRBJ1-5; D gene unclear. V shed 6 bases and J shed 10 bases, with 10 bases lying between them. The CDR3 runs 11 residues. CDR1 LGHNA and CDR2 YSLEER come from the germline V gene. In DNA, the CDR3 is TGCGCCAGCAGAGAAGGGCTCCCCCAGCATTTT. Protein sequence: CASREGLPQHF.

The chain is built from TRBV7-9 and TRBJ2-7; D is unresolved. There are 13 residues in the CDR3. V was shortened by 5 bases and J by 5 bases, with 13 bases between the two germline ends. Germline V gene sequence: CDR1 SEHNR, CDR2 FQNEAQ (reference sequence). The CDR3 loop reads CASSTPLLDEQYF. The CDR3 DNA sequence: TGTGCCAGCAGCACACCTCTCCTGGACGAGCAGTACTTC.

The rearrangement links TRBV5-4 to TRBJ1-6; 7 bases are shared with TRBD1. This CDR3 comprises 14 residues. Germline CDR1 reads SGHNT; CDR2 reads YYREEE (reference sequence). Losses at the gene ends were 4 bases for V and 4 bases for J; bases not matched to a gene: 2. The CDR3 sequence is CASSPGQYNSPLHF. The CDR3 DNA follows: TGTGCCAGCAGCCCGGGACAGTATAATTCACCCCTCCACTTT. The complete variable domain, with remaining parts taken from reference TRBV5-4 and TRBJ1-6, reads ETGVTQSPTHLIKTRGQQVTLRCSSQSGHNTVSWYQQALGQGPQFIFQYYREEENGRGNFPPRFSGLQFPNYSSELNVNALELDDSALYLCASSPGQYNSPLHFGNGTRLTVT.

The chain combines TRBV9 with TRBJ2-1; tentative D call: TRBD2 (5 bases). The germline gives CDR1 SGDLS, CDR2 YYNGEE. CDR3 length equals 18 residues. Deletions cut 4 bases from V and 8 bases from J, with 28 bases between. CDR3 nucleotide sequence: TGTGCCAGCAGCACCCGGAAAGAACCGGGAAGCCCTAGGGATGAGCAGTTCTTC. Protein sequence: CASSTRKEPGSPRDEQFF. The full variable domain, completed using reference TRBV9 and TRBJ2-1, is DSGVTQTPKHLITATGQRVTLRCSPRSGDLSVYWYQQSLDQGLQFLIQYYNGEERAKGNILERFSAQQFPDLHSELNLSSLELGDSALYFCASSTRKEPGSPRDEQFFGPGTRLTVL.

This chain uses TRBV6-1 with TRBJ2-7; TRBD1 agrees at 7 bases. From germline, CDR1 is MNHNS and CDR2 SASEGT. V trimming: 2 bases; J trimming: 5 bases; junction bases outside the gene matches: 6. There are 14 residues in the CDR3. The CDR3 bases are TGTGCCAGCAGTGAAAAACCCGACAGGGACGAGCAGTACTTC. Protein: CASSEKPDRDEQYF.

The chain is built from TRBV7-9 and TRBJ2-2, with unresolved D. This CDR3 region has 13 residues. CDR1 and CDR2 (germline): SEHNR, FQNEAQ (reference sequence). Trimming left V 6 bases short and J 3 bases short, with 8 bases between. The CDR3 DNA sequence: TGTGCCAGCAGGGGCATGGACACCGGGGAGCTGTTTTTT. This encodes CASRGMDTGELFF.

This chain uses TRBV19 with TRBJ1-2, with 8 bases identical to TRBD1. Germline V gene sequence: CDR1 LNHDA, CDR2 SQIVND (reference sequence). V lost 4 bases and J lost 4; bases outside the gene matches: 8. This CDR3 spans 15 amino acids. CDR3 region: CASSTSRGQGYGYTF. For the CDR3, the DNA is TGTGCCAGTAGTACGTCCCGCGGACAGGGCTATGGCTACACCTTC.